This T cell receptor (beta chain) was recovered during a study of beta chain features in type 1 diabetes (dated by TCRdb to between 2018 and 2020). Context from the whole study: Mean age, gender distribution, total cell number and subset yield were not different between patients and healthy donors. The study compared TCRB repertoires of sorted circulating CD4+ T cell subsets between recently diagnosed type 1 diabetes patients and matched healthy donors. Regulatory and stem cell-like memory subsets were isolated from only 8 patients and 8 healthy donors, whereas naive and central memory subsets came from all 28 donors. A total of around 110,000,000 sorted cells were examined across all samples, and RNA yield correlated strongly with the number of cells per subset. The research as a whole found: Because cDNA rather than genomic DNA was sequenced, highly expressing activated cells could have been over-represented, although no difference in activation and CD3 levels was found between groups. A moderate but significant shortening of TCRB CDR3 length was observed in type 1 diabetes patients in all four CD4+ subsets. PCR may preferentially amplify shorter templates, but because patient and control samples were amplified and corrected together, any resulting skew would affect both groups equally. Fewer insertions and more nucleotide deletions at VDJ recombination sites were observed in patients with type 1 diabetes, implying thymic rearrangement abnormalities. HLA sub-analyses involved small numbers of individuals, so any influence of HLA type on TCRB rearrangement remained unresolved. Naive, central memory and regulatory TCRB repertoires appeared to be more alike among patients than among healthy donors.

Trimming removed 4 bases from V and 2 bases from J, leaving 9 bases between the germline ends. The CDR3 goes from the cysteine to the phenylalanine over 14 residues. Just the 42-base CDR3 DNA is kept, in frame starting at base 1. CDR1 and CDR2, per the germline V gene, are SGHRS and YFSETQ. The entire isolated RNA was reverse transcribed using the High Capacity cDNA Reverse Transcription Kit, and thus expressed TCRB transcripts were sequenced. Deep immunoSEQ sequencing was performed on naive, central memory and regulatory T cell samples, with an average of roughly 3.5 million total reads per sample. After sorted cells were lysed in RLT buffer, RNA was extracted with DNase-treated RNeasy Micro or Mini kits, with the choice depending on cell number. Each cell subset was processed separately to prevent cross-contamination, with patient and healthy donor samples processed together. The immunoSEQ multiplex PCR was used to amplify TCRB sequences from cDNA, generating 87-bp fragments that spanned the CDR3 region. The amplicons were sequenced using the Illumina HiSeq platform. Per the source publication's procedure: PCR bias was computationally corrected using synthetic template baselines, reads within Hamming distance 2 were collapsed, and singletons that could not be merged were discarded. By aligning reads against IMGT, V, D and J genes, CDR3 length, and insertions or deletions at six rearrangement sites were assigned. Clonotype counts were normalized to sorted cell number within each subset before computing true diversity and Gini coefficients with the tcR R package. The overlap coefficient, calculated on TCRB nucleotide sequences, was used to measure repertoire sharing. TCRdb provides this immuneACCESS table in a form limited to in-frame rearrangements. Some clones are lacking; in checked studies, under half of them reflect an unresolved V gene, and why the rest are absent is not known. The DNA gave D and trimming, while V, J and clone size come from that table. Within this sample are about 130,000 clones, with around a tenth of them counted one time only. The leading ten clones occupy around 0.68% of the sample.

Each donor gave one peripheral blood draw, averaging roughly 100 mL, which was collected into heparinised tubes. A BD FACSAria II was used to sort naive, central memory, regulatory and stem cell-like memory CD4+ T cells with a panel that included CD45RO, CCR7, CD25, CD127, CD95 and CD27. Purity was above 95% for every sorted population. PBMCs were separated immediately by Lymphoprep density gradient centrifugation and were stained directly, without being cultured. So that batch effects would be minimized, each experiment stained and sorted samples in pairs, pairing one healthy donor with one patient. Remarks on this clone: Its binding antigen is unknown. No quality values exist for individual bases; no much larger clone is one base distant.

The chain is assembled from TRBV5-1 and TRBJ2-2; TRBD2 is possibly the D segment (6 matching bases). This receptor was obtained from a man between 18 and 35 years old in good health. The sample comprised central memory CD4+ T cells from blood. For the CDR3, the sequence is CASSTGENTGELFF. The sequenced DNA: TGCGCCAGCAGCACGGGGGAAAACACCGGGGAGCTGTTTTTT.